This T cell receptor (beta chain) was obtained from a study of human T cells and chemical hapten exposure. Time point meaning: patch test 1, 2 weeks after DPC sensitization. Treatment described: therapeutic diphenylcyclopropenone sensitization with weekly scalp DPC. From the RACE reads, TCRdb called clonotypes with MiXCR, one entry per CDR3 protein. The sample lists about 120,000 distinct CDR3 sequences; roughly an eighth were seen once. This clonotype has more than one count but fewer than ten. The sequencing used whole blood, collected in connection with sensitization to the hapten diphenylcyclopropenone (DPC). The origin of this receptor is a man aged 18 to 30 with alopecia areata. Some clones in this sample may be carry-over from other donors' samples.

CDR3 amino acids: CASSSSGTRQETQYF. As DNA, the CDR3 is TGTGCCAGCAGCTCCTCCGGGACTAGACAAGAGACCCAGTACTTC. The chain recombines TRBV7-3 with TRBJ2-5; 8 bases align to TRBD2. This CDR3 comprises 15 residues. Germline values: CDR1 SGHTA, CDR2 FQGTGA. Trimming removed 4 bases from V and 2 bases from J; junction bases left unmatched: 6.